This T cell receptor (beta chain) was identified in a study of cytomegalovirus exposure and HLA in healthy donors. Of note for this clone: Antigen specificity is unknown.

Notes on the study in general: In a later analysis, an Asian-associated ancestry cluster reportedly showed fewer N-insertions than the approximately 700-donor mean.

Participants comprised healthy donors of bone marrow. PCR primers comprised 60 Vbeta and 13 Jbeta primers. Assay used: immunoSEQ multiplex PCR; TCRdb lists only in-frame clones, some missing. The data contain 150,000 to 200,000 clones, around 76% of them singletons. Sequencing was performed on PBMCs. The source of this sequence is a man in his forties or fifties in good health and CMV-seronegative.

The CDR3 sequence is CASSPDFAGNTIYF. The DNA for the CDR3 is TGTGCCAGCAGCCCGGACTTCGCTGGAAACACCATATATTTT. The chain uses TRBV5-4 and TRBJ1-3; D unresolved. V lost 4 bases, J lost 2 bases, and 10 bases lay in between. This CDR3 is 14 amino acids long. Germline V gives CDR1 SGHNT, CDR2 YYREEE (reference sequence).